The 14 T cell receptor beta chains below all came from one sample that was sequenced in a study of T cell changes during pregnancy in multiple sclerosis (dated by TCRdb to about 2019). Library generation was performed with the immunoSEQ multiplex PCR assay. The source is immuneACCESS, and TCRdb retained only in-frame sequences with V and J called. Part of the clones is not carried over; for the studies checked, unresolved V genes explain less than half of this, and the remainder is unexplained. This sample is represented by approximately 130,000 clones; 95% to 98% of them were singletons. Of the sample, around 0.46% is held by the ten largest clones. This material consisted of peripheral blood, taken after pregnancy. Every receptor here comes from a female donor with multiple sclerosis, enrolled in a pregnancy study.

The chain uses TRBV27 and TRBJ2-7; TRBD1 aligns across 8 bases. This CDR3 spans 15 amino acids. CDR1 and CDR2 (germline): MNHEY, SMNVEV (reference sequence). V lost 2 bases, J lost 2 bases, and 5 bases stayed unmatched. The CDR3 loop reads CASSLAGGPTYEQYF. The CDR3 nucleotides read TGTGCCAGCAGTTTAGCAGGGGGCCCTACCTACGAGCAGTACTTC.

This chain joins TRBV6-1 and TRBJ1-6; weak D call: TRBD1 (5 bases). CDR1 MNHNS and CDR2 SASEGT come from the germline V gene. This CDR3 is built from 16 residues. The V end lost 1 base, the J end lost 9 bases, and 16 bases lay between the germline ends. The CDR3 is CASSEGRRRGSSPLHF. CDR3 DNA: TGTGCCAGCAGTGAAGGTAGACGCCGGGGGAGTTCACCCCTCCACTTT.

The CDR3 spells CASSLWTGTGATDTQYF. In DNA, the CDR3 is TGTGCCAGCAGTTTATGGACCGGGACAGGGGCCACAGATACGCAGTATTTT. V and J are TRBV28 and TRBJ2-3; TRBD1 matches at 10 bases. CDR3 length: 17 residues. In germline, CDR1 is MDHEN, CDR2 SYDVKM. V lost 0 bases to trimming and J lost 2 bases; unmatched junction nucleotides: 5. The variable domain in full, with the rest retrieved from reference TRBV28 and TRBJ2-3, is DVKVTQSSRYLVKRTGEKVFLECVQDMDHENMFWYRQDPGLGLRLIYFSYDVKMKEKGDIPEGYSVSREKKERFSLILESASTNQTSMYLCASSLWTGTGATDTQYFGPGTRLTVL.

The chain links TRBV18 to TRBJ2-7, with D uncertain. Trimming took 1 base from V and 4 from J, leaving 8 bases between them. Germline assignment: CDR1 KGHSH and CDR2 LQKENI. This CDR3 is built from 13 residues. This chain's CDR3 is CASSPHKKYEQYF. Here the CDR3 DNA reads TGTGCCAGCTCACCACACAAGAAATACGAGCAGTACTTC.

With respect to this clone: The same CDR3 also results from other DNA sequences found in this sample. The chain couples TRBV9 to TRBJ2-1; perhaps TRBD1 as D (7 bases). V was shortened by 0 bases and J by 1 base, with 11 bases between the two germline ends. CDR1 is SGDLS and CDR2 is YYNGEE in the germline V gene. The CDR3 totals 16 residues. The CDR3 protein is CASSVGPGGSYNEQFF. For the CDR3, the DNA is TGTGCCAGCAGCGTAGGCCCAGGGGGGTCCTACAATGAGCAGTTCTTC.

The gene calls are TRBV27 and TRBJ1-2, with TRBD1 identical over 8 bases. CDR3 length: 14 residues. CDR1 and CDR2 (germline): MNHEY, SMNVEV (reference sequence). The junction had 9 bases not matched to a gene; V was cut back by 6 bases and J by 6 bases. CDR3 coding DNA: TGTGCCAGCAGCTATGCAGGGGGCGTGGATGGCTACACCTTC. Protein: CASSYAGGVDGYTF.

This chain joins TRBV29-1 and TRBJ2-1; tentative D call: TRBD1 (5 bases). The CDR3 has 12 amino acids. Germline CDR1 reads SQVTM; CDR2 reads ANQGSEA. V was trimmed by 4 bases and J by 8 bases, leaving 12 bases between them. The chain's CDR3 is CSVGLGAHEQFF. The CDR3 DNA is TGCAGCGTTGGGTTAGGGGCCCATGAGCAGTTCTTC.

In this sample, this clone turned up once. The gene calls are TRBV7-2 and TRBJ1-5; TRBD1 might be the D (5 bases). The CDR3 sequence is 16 residues long. The germline V gene encodes CDR1 SGHTA and CDR2 FQGNSA. The ends were cut back, 0 bases at V and 6 bases at J, with 15 bases in the middle. CDR3 residues: CASSLALRGGSQPQHF. CDR3 DNA sequence: TGTGCCAGCAGCTTAGCGCTAAGGGGCGGCAGTCAGCCCCAGCATTTT.

This chain joins TRBV10-3 and TRBJ2-3, with 8 bases matching TRBD2. This CDR3 contains 14 residues. Germline assignment: CDR1 ENHRY and CDR2 SYGVKD. Trimming took 2 bases from V and 5 from J; bases not matched to a gene: 3. CDR3 DNA sequence: TGTGCCATCAGTGAGCGGGAGGGAGGAGATACGCAGTATTTT. As protein: CAISEREGGDTQYF.

This clone was counted once. The chain is built from TRBV7-2 and TRBJ2-2; 9 nucleotides align to TRBD2. Trimming cost V 5 bases and J 0 bases; bases outside gene matches: 4. CDR1 is SGHTA and CDR2 is FQGNSA in the germline V gene. CDR3 size: 16 residues. In DNA form, the CDR3 reads TGTGCCAGCAGCAACGGACTAGCGCCGAACACCGGGGAGCTGTTTTTT. This codes for CASSNGLAPNTGELFF.

V and J are TRBV7-6 and TRBJ2-1; the D gene is possibly TRBD1 (6 bases). This CDR3 has 13 amino acids. V lost 2 bases and J 6 bases, leaving 8 bases between the germline ends. The germline V gene encodes CDR1 SGHVS and CDR2 FNYEAQ. The CDR3: CASSLSGVNEQFF. CDR3 DNA: TGTGCCAGCAGCTTATCAGGGGTCAATGAGCAGTTCTTC.

The genes are TRBV21-1 and TRBJ2-7; the DNA was not used to check the table's D call, TRBD1. TRBV21-1 is a pseudogene segment. CDR3 length equals 16 residues. CDR3 nucleotides: TGTGCCAGCAGCAAAGAAGGGCAGGGTGTTCAATACGAGCAGTACTTC. This gives the protein CASSKEGQGVQYEQYF.

This rearrangement joins TRBV6-5 to TRBJ1-5, with D possibly being TRBD1 (5 bases). Germline loops: CDR1 MNHEY, CDR2 SVGAGI. The CDR3 spans 15 residues. Trimming pared 0 bases from V and 2 bases from J, leaving 8 bases between. The CDR3 nucleotides read TGTGCCAGCAGTTACTCGTCCAGGGGCAATCAGCCCCAGCATTTT. Translated: CASSYSSRGNQPQHF.

This clone was picked up a small number of times. This chain joins TRBV6-1 and TRBJ2-3; the D gene is possibly TRBD2 (6 bases). CDR1 and CDR2 from the germline V gene are MNHNS and SASEGT. There are 16 residues in the CDR3. V was cut by 2 bases and J by 2 bases, with 14 bases left in between. The CDR3 is CASSELVSGYTDTQYF. The CDR3 DNA reads as TGTGCCAGCAGTGAATTGGTTAGCGGCTACACAGATACGCAGTATTTT.